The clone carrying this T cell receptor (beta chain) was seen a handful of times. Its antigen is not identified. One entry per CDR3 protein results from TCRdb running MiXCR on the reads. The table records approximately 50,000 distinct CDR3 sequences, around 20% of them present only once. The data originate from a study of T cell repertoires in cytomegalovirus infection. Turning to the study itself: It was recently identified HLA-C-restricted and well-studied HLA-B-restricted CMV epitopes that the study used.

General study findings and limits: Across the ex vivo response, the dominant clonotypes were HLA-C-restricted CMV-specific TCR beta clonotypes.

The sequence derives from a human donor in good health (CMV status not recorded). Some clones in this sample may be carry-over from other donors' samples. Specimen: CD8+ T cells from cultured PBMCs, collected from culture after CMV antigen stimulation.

The CDR3: CASSSSDRGGYNEQFF. CDR3 nucleotide sequence: TGTGCCAGCAGCTCCTCCGACAGGGGAGGGTACAATGAGCAGTTCTTC. The chain has TRBV7-9 and TRBJ2-1; a weak D match, TRBD1 (8 bases). Trimming stripped 4 bases from V and 4 bases from J, with 17 bases between. Germline values: CDR1 SEHNR, CDR2 FQNEAQ (reference sequence). This CDR3 region has 16 residues.